This TCR beta chain was sequenced for a study of CXCR3-negative and CXCR3-positive naive CD8 T cells. General observations from the study: Fresh PBMCs were used in most assays, and CXCR3 expression partially decreased after cryopreservation. Higher TRB CDR3 hydrophobicity marked CXCR3-positive naive cells relative to CXCR3-negative naive cells. For naive cells, CXCR3-negative and CXCR3-positive subsets had similar TRBV-TRBJ usage; for memory cells, usage differed.

Regarding this clonotype: The antigen is undetermined.

Per the germline V gene, CDR1 is SGHAT and CDR2 is FQNNGV. This CDR3 region has 14 residues. Libraries were UMI-labeled 5' RACE TRB cDNA. TCRdb reprocessed the 5' RACE reads and keeps a single row for each CDR3 protein, giving no DNA. The sample's table shows 75,000 to 90,000 distinct CDR3 sequences. Definition of naive CD8+ T cells rested on a CD45RO-CCR7+CD27+CD95- profile. The TCR was taken from a human donor in good health. Some clones in this sample may be carry-over from other donors' samples. The rearrangement links TRBV11-2 to TRBJ1-1. Sequencing was done on a sample of naive CXCR3+ CD8+ T cells from blood. Subset defined: CD45RO-CCR7+CD27+CD95- naive CD8+ T cells expressing CXCR3 (TNR3+). The chain's CDR3 is CASSLVSGANEAFF.